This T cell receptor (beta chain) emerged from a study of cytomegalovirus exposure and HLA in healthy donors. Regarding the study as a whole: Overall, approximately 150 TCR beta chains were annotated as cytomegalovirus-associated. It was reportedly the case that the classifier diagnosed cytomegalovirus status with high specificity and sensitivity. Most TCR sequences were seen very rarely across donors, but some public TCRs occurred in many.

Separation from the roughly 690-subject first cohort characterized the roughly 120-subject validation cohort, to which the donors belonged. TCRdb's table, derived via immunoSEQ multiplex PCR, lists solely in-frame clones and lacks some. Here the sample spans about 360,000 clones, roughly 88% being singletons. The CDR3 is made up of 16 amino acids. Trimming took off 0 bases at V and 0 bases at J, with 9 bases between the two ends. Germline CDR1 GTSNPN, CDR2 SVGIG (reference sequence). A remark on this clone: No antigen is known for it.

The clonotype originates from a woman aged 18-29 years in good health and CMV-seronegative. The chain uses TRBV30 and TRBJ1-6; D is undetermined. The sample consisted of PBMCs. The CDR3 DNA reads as TGTGCCTGGAGTGTACGTTGGAGCTCCTATAATTCACCCCTCCACTTT. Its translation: CAWSVRWSSYNSPLHF. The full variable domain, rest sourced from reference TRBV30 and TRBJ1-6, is SQTIHQWPATLVQPVGSPLSLECTVEGTSNPNLYWYRQAAGRGLQLLFYSVGIGQISSEVPQNLSASRPQDRQFILSSKKLLLSDSGFYLCAWSVRWSSYNSPLHFGNGTRLTVT.